Following are 13 T cell receptor beta chains from one sample sequenced in a study of blood T cells in healthy people across ages. Combining a sample-barcoded 5' primer with a J-beta primer mix, a second PCR ran for roughly 6 to 12 cycles. TCRdb processed the 5' RACE reads anew with MiXCR; each CDR3 protein has one entry. The table has about 400,000 distinct CDR3 sequences, over 45% seen once. Input material: blood. These TCRs come from a man between 60 and 75 years old in good health.

V usage is TRBV4-1 and J usage is TRBJ1-1; no definite D call. Germline-derived CDR1 and CDR2 are MGHRA and YSYEKL. The CDR3 loop spans 15 amino acids. Trimming removed 1 base at V and 0 bases at J, with 9 bases between. In DNA, the CDR3 is TGCGCCAGCAGCCAAGTAGTAGTTCTGAACACTGAAGCTTTCTTT. Protein: CASSQVVVLNTEAFF.

The J gene is TRBJ2-7, the V gene TRBV5-1, with 7 bases lining up with TRBD2. The better agreement between TRBJ2-5 and the DNA end casts doubt on the J call. This CDR3 has 14 residues. CDR1 SGHRS and CDR2 YFSETQ come from the germline V gene. The CDR3 is CASSPAGRDETQYF. The CDR3 DNA reads as TGCGCCAGCAGCCCGGCGGGGAGGGATGAGACCCAGTACTTC.

This rearrangement joins TRBV7-2 to TRBJ2-3; D not certain. This CDR3 spans 15 amino acids. The V gene lost 4 bases and the J gene lost 3 bases, with 14 bases spanning the gap. Germline CDR1 reads SGHTA; CDR2 reads FQGNSA. CDR3 protein: CASSSLGVGTDTQYF. The DNA of the CDR3 is TGTGCCAGCAGCTCCCTCGGCGTAGGGACAGATACGCAGTATTTT.

The gene calls are TRBV30 and TRBJ1-2; D is uncertain. CDR1 is GTSNPN and CDR2 is SVGIG in the germline V gene (reference sequence). Trimming removed 3 bases from V and 5 bases from J, with 10 bases in between. The CDR3 extends over 12 amino acids. The CDR3 DNA reads TGTGCCTGGAGCCCCGGGGAGTATGGCTACACCTTC. Protein: CAWSPGEYGYTF. Looking up the rest from reference TRBV30 and TRBJ1-2 gives the full variable domain: SQTIHQWPATLVQPVGSPLSLECTVEGTSNPNLYWYRQAAGRGLQLLFYSVGIGQISSEVPQNLSASRPQDRQFILSSKKLLLSDSGFYLCAWSPGEYGYTFGSGTRLTVV.

This clonotype was counted between two and nine times. V usage is TRBV12-5 and J usage is TRBJ2-4; D possibly uses TRBD1 or TRBD2 (6 bases each). Per the germline V gene, CDR1 is LGHNT and CDR2 is FRNRAP. The CDR3 loop spans 13 amino acids. With 0 bases removed from V and 13 bases from J, the gap between germline ends came to 13 bases. The CDR3 sequence is CASGLVKEGEQYF. The CDR3 DNA reads TGTGCTAGTGGTTTGGTAAAGGAGGGGGAGCAGTACTTC.

This clonotype came up many times. CDR3 sequence reads: CSAPAQSDTQYF. In nucleotides, the CDR3 is TGCAGTGCTCCTGCTCAATCAGATACGCAGTATTTT. This chain connects TRBV20-1 to TRBJ2-3; D ambiguous. CDR1 is DFQATT, CDR2 SNEGSKA, per germline (reference sequence). Trimming left V 5 bases short and J 4 bases short, with 10 bases between. The CDR3 contains 12 residues.

This clonotype was seen just once. V is TRBV29-1 and J is TRBJ2-3; 12 bases map to TRBD1. The trim removed 5 bases at V and 3 bases at J, leaving 6 bases unmatched. The CDR3 extends over 15 amino acids. Germline V gene data show CDR1 as SQVTM and CDR2 as ANQGSEA. CDR3 in DNA: TGCAGCGTTCAAGCGGGACAGGGGGCAACAGATACGCAGTATTTT. Amino acids: CSVQAGQGATDTQYF.

This clonotype was counted between two and nine times. The rearrangement joins TRBV7-2 to TRBJ2-3; TRBD1 or TRBD2 may be the D gene (6 bases each). V lost 6 bases to trimming and J lost 2 bases, with 15 bases between them. CDR1 is SGHTA, CDR2 FQGNSA, per germline. This CDR3 has 15 residues. CDR3 nucleotides: TGTGCCAGCAGACGTAAGGGGGGCAACACAGATACGCAGTATTTT. Residues: CASRRKGGNTDTQYF.

The genes are TRBV12-3 or TRBV12-4 and TRBJ2-7, with 8 bases fitting TRBD1. V was clipped by 6 bases and J by 0 bases; unmatched bases: 7. This CDR3 comprises 15 residues. Written as DNA, the CDR3 is TGTGCCAGCAGCTCCCAGGGGGCCCTCTCCTACGAGCAGTACTTC. This codes for CASSSQGALSYEQYF.

The CDR3 here is CASSPGTTGLNTEAFF. As DNA, the CDR3 is TGTGCCAGCTCACCAGGGACGACAGGCCTGAACACTGAAGCTTTCTTT. This chain links TRBV18 with TRBJ1-1; possibly TRBD1 for D (6 bases). Germline CDR1 KGHSH, CDR2 LQKENI. The CDR3 covers 16 residues. Trimming shortened V by 2 bases and J by 0 bases, and 13 bases separated the two germline ends.

Note on this clonotype: Germline is not matched at one junction end, which may reflect a read error. The V gene is TRBV4-2, the J gene TRBJ2-2; no firm D call. The CDR3 runs 13 residues. Germline V gene data show CDR1 as LGHNA and CDR2 as YNFKEQ. The DNA for the CDR3 is TGTGCCAGCAGCCAAGTGAACAGCGGGGAGCTGTTTTTT. Encoded protein: CASSQVNSGELFF.

The chain has TRBV9 and TRBJ2-5; TRBD1 matches at 10 bases. Gene TRBJ2-7 matches the end of the DNA better, so the J call may be wrong. CDR1 and CDR2 (germline): SGDLS, YYNGEE. The CDR3 is 15 amino acids. DNA for the CDR3: TGTGCCAGCAGCGTCGTTGGGACAGGGGCCTACGAGCAGTACTTC. Amino acids: CASSVVGTGAYEQYF.

The chain links TRBV11-2 to TRBJ1-4; weak D call: TRBD1 (6 bases). CDR1 and CDR2 (germline): SGHAT, FQNNGV. V was clipped by 1 base and J by 5 bases, with 14 bases between them. This CDR3 has 16 amino acids. Here the CDR3 DNA reads TGTGCCAGCAGCTTAGTAACAGGGCGGTGGAATGAAAAACTGTTTTTT. Amino acid sequence: CASSLVTGRWNEKLFF.